Below, 9 T cell receptor beta chains from the same sample are listed, as sequenced in a study of blood T cell repertoires in COVID-19. Generated by immunoSEQ multiplex PCR, the TCRdb table keeps only in-frame clones and is missing some. The sample carries more than 95,000 clones, roughly 89% recorded once. The sequenced sample was peripheral blood. The receptors here all came from a woman over 75 in a cohort sampled during active COVID-19.

This clone came up once. This sequence joins TRBV5-4 and TRBJ1-2; 11 bases line up with TRBD1. Looked up from germline, CDR1 is SGHNT and CDR2 is YYREEE (reference sequence). J was trimmed by 8 bases and V by 4 bases; bases with no gene match: 13. This CDR3 is built from 16 residues. The DNA for the CDR3 is TGTGCCAGCAGCCTAATCGGGACAGGGGGACGAGGGGGCTACACCTTC. This sequence encodes CASSLIGTGGRGGYTF.

The chain has TRBV6-5 and TRBJ2-7; 7 nucleotides line up with TRBD1. CDR3 length: 15 amino acids. V lost 0 bases and J lost 2; bases outside the gene matches: 4. Germline V gene sequence: CDR1 MNHEY, CDR2 SVGAGI. The CDR3 loop reads CASSYSTGRPYEQYF. The CDR3 DNA is TGTGCCAGCAGTTACTCGACAGGGAGACCCTACGAGCAGTACTTC.

V is TRBV19 and J is TRBJ1-3; D unclear. Trimming left V 1 base short and J 2 bases short, with 9 bases between. Germline values: CDR1 LNHDA, CDR2 SQIVND (reference sequence). The CDR3 runs 15 residues. The CDR3 reads CASSIGTGTGNTIYF. In DNA, the CDR3 is TGTGCCAGTAGTATAGGAACGGGGACTGGAAACACCATATATTTT.

This rearrangement joins TRBV10-3 to TRBJ2-1, with TRBD2 matching over 11 bases. V shed 4 bases, J shed 8 bases, and the junction held 4 bases outside the gene matches. Germline CDR1 is ENHRY and CDR2 is SYGVKD. The length of the CDR3 is 14 residues. The CDR3 reads CAISGLAGGHEQFF. The CDR3 nucleotides are TGTGCCATCAGTGGTCTAGCGGGAGGTCATGAGCAGTTCTTC.

The V and J genes are TRBV20-1 and TRBJ2-2; maybe TRBD2 (7 bases). Trimming shortened V by 3 bases and J by 6 bases, and 14 bases separated the two germline ends. The germline CDR1 and CDR2 sequences are DFQATT and SNEGSKA (reference sequence). This CDR3 region has 14 residues. CDR3 sequence (DNA): TGCAGTGCTAGTCGCGCGGGGGCGCCCGGGGAGCTGTTTTTT. Encoded protein: CSASRAGAPGELFF.

The V gene is TRBV3-1 (or the pseudogene TRBV3-2), the J gene TRBJ1-6; perhaps TRBD1 as D (5 bases). V was shortened by 0 bases and J by 9 bases, with 12 bases between the two germline ends. CDR1 and CDR2 from the germline V gene are LGHDT and YNNKEL (reference sequence). The CDR3 length is 15 residues. In DNA form, the CDR3 reads TGTGCCAGCAGCCAAGATTCAGGGTTTAGTTCACCCCTCCACTTT. This sequence encodes CASSQDSGFSSPLHF.

In nucleotides, the CDR3 is TGTGCCAGCACTCGAATCGGACAGGGCAATCAGCCCCAGCATTTT. This gives the protein CASTRIGQGNQPQHF. The chain links TRBV27 to TRBJ1-5, with TRBD1 identical over 7 bases. The CDR3 totals 15 residues. V dropped 7 bases and J dropped 2; count of bases not matched to a gene: 8. Per germline, CDR1 MNHEY and CDR2 SMNVEV (reference sequence).

The J gene is TRBJ1-2, the V gene TRBV3-1 (or the pseudogene TRBV3-2); TRBD1 agrees at 10 bases. The CDR3 spans 15 residues. CDR1 and CDR2 (germline): LGHDT, YNNKEL (reference sequence). After removal of 4 bases from V and 2 bases from J, the junction contained 4 bases not matched to a gene. CDR3 bases: TGTGCCAGCAGCCCCAGGGGACAGGGGAACTATGGCTACACCTTC. As protein: CASSPRGQGNYGYTF.

The chain uses TRBV6-5 and TRBJ1-5; 7 nucleotides line up with TRBD1. The germline V gene has CDR1 MNHEY and CDR2 SVGAGI. The CDR3 totals 15 residues. V lost 11 bases to trimming and J lost 5 bases; unmatched junction nucleotides: 15. The CDR3 DNA is TGTGCCTCCCGAGGGAGTGGACAGGCTGATCAGCCCCAGCATTTT. This gives the protein CASRGSGQADQPQHF.